One sample yielded the 3 T cell receptor beta chains listed below, sequenced in a study of vaccination and CD4 T cells after COVID-19. These TCRs are of unknown antigen specificity. Described treatment: roughly ten-day PBMC culture with coronavirus spike peptide pools or control peptides (ViraFEST assay). CD4+ T cells that had been cultured provided DNA sequenced with the Oncomine TCR Beta short-read assay. TCRdb reprocessed the PCR reads via MiXCR and lists one record per CDR3 protein. This sample yields about 13,000 distinct CDR3 sequences, of which about 42% are seen a single time; roughly 21% belongs to the top ten. The material sequenced was CD4+ T cells from blood, cultured in vitro, taken before SARS-CoV-2 vaccination. The receptors originated from a human donor who had recovered from COVID-19.

This clonotype has a handful of counts. The chain employs TRBV23-1 and TRBJ2-3; D remains unclear. TRBV23-1 is known as an ORF, though its function is uncertain. The CDR3 contains 14 residues. V was trimmed by 3 bases and J by 2 bases, leaving 9 bases between them. This CDR3 reads CASSHGRYTDTQYF. The DNA for the CDR3 is TGCGCCAGCAGTCATGGACGTTACACAGATACGCAGTATTTT.

V is TRBV28 and J is TRBJ2-3; 9 bases agree with TRBD1. The CDR3 consists of 14 residues. The germline CDR1 and CDR2 sequences are MDHEN and SYDVKM. V lost 6 bases to trimming and J lost 3 bases; unmatched junction nucleotides: 4. The CDR3 region has the DNA TGTGCCAGCAGCTCGGGACAGGGTACAGATACGCAGTATTTT. This codes for CASSSGQGTDTQYF.

The chain is built from TRBV5-4 and TRBJ1-2; TRBD1 is a possible D gene (6 bases). The V gene's germline CDR1 is SGHNT and CDR2 YYREEE (reference sequence). CDR3 length: 12 amino acids. Trimming took off 4 bases at V and 7 bases at J, with 11 bases between the two ends. The CDR3 bases are TGTGCCAGCAGCCCGAGGGGGGCTGGCTACACCTTC. This codes for CASSPRGAGYTF.